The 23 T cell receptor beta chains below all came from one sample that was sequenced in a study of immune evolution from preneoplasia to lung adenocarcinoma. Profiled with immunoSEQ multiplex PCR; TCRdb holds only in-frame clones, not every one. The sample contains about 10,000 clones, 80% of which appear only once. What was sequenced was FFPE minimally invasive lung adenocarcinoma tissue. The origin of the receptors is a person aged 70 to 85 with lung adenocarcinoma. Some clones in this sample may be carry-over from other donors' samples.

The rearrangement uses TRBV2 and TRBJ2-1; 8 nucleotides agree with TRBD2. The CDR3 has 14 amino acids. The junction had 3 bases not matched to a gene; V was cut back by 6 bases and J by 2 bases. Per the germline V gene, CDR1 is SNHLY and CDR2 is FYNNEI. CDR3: CASRDSGAYNEQFF. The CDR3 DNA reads TGTGCCAGCAGAGATAGCGGGGCCTACAATGAGCAGTTCTTC.

The CDR3 spells CASSSVRGGAYAFF. The CDR3 DNA is TGTGCCAGCAGTTCCGTTCGTGGGGGCGCGTATGCTTTCTTT. The rearrangement uses TRBV28 and TRBJ1-1, with TRBD1 as a possible D gene (6 bases). The CDR3 spans 14 residues. V was clipped by 4 bases and J by 11 bases, with 20 bases between them. The germline CDR1 and CDR2 sequences are MDHEN and SYDVKM.

As DNA, the CDR3 is TGTGCCAACGAGGGGGGTGGAGGGGCTGGCGGGGAGCTGTTTTTT. It specifies CANEGGGGAGGELFF. The V call is TRBV14, the J call TRBJ2-2, with D possibly being TRBD1 or TRBD2 (6 bases each). From germline, CDR1 is SGHDN and CDR2 FVKESK. The ends were cut back, 10 bases at V and 7 bases at J, with 22 bases in the middle. The CDR3 sequence is 15 residues long. Variable domain in full (rest from reference TRBV14 and TRBJ2-2): EAGVTQFPSHSVIEKGQTVTLRCDPISGHDNLYWYRRVMGKEIKFLLHFVKESKQDESGMPNNRFLAERTGGTYSTLKVQPAELEDSGVYFCANEGGGGAGGELFFGEGSRLTVL.

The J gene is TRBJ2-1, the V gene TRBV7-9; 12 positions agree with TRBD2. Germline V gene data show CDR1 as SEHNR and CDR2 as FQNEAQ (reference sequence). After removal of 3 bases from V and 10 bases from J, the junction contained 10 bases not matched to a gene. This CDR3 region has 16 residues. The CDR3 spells CASSLGPSGGAREQFF. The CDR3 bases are TGTGCCAGCAGCTTGGGTCCTAGCGGGGGGGCTAGGGAGCAGTTCTTC.

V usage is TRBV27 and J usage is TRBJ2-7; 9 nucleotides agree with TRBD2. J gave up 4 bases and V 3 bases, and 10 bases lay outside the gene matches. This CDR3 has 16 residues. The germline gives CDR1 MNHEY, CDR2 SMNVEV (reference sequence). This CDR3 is CASSFRGSGSRYEQYF. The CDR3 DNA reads TGTGCCAGCAGTTTCCGCGGTAGCGGGAGTAGGTACGAGCAGTACTTC.

This CDR3 reads CASSPERSADTQYF. The CDR3 nucleotides read TGTGCCAGCAGCCCCGAGCGGAGTGCAGATACGCAGTATTTT. This chain links TRBV5-4 with TRBJ2-3; D is perhaps TRBD2 (5 bases). V lost 4 bases, J lost 4 bases, and 13 bases lay in between. This CDR3 is built from 14 residues. Germline CDR1 and CDR2: SGHNT and YYREEE (reference sequence).

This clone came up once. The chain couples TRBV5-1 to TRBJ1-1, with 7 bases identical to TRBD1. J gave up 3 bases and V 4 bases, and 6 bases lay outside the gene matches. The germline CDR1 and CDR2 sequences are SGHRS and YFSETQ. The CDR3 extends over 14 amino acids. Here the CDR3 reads CASSPGTEYTEAFF. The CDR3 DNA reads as TGCGCCAGCAGCCCGGGGACAGAATACACTGAAGCTTTCTTT.

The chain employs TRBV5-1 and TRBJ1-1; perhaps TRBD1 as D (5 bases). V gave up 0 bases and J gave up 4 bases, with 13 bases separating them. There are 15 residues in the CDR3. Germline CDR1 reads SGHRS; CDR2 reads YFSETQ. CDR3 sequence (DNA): TGCGCCAGCAGCTTGGCGGGGGGACGTAGCACTGAAGCTTTCTTT. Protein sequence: CASSLAGGRSTEAFF.

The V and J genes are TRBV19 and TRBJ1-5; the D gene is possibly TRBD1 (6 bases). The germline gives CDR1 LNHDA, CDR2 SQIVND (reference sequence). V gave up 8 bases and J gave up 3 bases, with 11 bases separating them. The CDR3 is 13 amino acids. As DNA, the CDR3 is TGTGCCAGTCGGACAGAACTCAATCAGCCCCAGCATTTT. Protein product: CASRTELNQPQHF.

The CDR3 spells CASSPGSPEQYF. The CDR3 region has the DNA TGTGCCAGCTCACCAGGGAGCCCGGAGCAGTACTTC. This rearrangement joins TRBV18 to TRBJ2-7; the D gene is possibly TRBD2 (5 bases). Germline lookup yields CDR1 KGHSH and CDR2 LQKENI. This CDR3 has 12 amino acids. V was shortened by 2 bases and J by 7 bases, with 9 bases between the two germline ends.

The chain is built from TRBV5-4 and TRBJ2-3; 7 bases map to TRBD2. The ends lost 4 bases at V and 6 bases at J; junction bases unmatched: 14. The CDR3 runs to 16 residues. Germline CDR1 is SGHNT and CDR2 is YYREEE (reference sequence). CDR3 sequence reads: CASSPEAGPRGDTQYF. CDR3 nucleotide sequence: TGTGCCAGCAGCCCGGAAGCGGGACCTAGAGGGGATACGCAGTATTTT.

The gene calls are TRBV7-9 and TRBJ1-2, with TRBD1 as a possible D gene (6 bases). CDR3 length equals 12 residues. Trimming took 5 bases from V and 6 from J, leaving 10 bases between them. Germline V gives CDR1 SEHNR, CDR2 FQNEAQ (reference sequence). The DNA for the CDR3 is TGTGCCAGCAGCAATTCAGGGGATGGCTACACCTTC. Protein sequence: CASSNSGDGYTF.

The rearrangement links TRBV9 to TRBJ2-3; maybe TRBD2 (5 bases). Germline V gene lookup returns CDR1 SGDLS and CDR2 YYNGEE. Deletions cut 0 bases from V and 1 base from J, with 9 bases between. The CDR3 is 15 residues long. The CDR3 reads CASSVGTQRTDTQYF. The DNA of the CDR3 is TGTGCCAGCAGCGTAGGGACTCAACGCACAGATACGCAGTATTTT. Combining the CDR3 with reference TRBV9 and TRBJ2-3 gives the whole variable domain DSGVTQTPKHLITATGQRVTLRCSPRSGDLSVYWYQQSLDQGLQFLIQYYNGEERAKGNILERFSAQQFPDLHSELNLSSLELGDSALYFCASSVGTQRTDTQYFGPGTRLTVL.

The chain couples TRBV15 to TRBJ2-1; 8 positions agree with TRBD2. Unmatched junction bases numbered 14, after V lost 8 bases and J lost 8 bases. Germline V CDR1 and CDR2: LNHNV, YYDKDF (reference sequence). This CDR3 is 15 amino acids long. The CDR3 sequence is CATAWLAGAIDEQFF. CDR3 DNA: TGTGCCACCGCTTGGCTAGCGGGCGCAATCGATGAGCAGTTCTTC.

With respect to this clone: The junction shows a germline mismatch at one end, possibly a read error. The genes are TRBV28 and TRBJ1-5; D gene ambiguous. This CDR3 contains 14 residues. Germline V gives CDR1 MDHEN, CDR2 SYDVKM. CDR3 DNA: TGTGCCAGCAGTGCGACGGGTGAGAATCGGCCCCAGCATTTT. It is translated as CASSATGENRPQHF.

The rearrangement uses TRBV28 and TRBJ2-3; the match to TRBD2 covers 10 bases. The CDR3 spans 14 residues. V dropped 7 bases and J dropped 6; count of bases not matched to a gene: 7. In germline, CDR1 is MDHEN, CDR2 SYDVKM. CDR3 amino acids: CASMASGSLDTQYF. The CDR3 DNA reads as TGTGCCAGCATGGCTAGCGGGAGTCTGGATACGCAGTATTTT.

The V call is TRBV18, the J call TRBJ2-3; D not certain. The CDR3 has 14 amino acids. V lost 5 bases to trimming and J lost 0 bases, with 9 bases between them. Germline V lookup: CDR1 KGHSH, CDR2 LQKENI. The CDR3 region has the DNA TGTGCCAGCTCAAGGCTGCCTAGCACAGATACGCAGTATTTT. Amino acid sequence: CASSRLPSTDTQYF.

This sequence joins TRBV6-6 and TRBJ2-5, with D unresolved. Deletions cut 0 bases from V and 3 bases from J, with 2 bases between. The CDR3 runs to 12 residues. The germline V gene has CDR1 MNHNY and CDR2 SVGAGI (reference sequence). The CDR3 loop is CASSYSEETQYF. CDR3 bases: TGTGCCAGCAGTTACTCAGAAGAGACCCAGTACTTC.

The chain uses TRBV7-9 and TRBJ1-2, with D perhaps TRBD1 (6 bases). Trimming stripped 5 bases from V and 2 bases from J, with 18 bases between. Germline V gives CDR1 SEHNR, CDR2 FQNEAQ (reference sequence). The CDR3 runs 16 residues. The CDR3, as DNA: TGTGCCAGCAGCCCCCCCTACACAGGGACCAACTATGGCTACACCTTC. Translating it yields CASSPPYTGTNYGYTF.

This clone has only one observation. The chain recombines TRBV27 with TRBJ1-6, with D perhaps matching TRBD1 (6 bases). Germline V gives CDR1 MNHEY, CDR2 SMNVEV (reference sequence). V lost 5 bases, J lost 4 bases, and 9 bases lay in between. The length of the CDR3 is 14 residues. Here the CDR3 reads CASSITGYNSPLHF. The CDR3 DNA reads TGTGCCAGCAGTATAACAGGGTATAATTCACCCCTCCACTTT.

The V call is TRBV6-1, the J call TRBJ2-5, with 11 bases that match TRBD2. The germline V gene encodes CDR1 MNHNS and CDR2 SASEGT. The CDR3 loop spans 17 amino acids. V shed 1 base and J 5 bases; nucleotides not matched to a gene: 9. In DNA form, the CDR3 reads TGTGCCAGCAGTGAAGTTCCCACTAGCGGGAGTGGGGAGACCCAGTACTTC. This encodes CASSEVPTSGSGETQYF.

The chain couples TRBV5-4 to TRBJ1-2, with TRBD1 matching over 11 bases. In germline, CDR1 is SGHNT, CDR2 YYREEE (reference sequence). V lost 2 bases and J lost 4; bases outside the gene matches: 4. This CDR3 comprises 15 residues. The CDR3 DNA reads TGTGCCAGCAGCTTAACTGGGACAGGGGGCTATGGCTACACCTTC. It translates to CASSLTGTGGYGYTF.

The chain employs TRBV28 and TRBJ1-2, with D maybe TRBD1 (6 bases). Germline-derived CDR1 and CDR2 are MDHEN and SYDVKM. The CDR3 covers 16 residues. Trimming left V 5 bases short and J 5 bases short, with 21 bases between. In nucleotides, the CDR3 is TGTGCCAGCAGTCCCCCGGAGGGGGGGGGCGGGTATGGCTACACCTTC. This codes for CASSPPEGGGGYGYTF.